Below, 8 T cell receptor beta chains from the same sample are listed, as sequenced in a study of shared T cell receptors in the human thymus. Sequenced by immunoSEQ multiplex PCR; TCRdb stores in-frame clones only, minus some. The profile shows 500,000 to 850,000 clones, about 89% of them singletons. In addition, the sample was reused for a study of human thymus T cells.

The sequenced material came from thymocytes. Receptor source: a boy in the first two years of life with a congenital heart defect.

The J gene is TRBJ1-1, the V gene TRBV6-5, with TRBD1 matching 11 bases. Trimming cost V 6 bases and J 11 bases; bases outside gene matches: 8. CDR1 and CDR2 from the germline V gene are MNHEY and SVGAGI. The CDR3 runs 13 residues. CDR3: CASRRTGGDTAFF. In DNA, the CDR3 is TGTGCCAGCAGACGGACAGGGGGCGATACGGCTTTCTTT.

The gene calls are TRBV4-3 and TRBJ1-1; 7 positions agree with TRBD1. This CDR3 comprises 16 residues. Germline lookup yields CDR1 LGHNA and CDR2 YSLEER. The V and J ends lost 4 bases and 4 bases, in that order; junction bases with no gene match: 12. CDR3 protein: CASSPRDRARVTEAFF. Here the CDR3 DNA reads TGCGCCAGCAGCCCCCGGGACAGAGCGCGTGTCACTGAAGCTTTCTTT.

CDR3 sequence: CASSLPHSEAFF. For the CDR3, the DNA is TGTGCCAGCAGCCTTCCTCACTCTGAAGCTTTCTTT. The rearrangement links TRBV7-2 to TRBJ1-1; D is unresolved. The V gene lost 5 bases and the J gene lost 6 bases, with 10 bases spanning the gap. CDR1 and CDR2 (germline): SGHTA, FQGNSA. This CDR3 comprises 12 residues.

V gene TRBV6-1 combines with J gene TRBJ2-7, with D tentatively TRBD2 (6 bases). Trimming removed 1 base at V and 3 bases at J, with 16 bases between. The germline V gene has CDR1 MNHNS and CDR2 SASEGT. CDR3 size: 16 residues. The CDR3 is CASSEEGGSGSYEQYF. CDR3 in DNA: TGTGCCAGCAGTGAAGAGGGAGGTAGCGGTAGCTACGAGCAGTACTTC.

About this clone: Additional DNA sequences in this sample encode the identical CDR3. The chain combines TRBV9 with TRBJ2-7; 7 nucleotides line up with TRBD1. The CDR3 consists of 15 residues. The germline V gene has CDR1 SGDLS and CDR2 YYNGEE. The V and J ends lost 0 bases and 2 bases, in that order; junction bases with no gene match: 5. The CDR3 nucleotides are TGTGCCAGCAGCGTAGGAGGGGGCCGGACCTACGAGCAGTACTTC. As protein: CASSVGGGRTYEQYF.

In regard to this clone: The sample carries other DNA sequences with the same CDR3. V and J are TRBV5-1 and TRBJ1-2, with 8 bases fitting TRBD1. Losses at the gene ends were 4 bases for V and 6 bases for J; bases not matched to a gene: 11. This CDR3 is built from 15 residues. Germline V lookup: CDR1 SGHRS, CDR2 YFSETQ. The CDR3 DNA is TGCGCCAGCAGCCTGACTGGACAGGGCGGGGATGGCTACACCTTC. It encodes CASSLTGQGGDGYTF.

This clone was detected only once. This CDR3 is CASSLRGRSEAFF. CDR3 bases: TGTGCCAGCAGCTTGCGGGGGCGATCTGAAGCTTTCTTT. The V call is TRBV7-9, the J call TRBJ1-1; weak D call: TRBD1 (6 bases). The germline V gene has CDR1 SEHNR and CDR2 FQNEAQ (reference sequence). This CDR3 region has 13 residues. The V gene lost 3 bases and the J gene lost 6 bases, with 11 bases spanning the gap.

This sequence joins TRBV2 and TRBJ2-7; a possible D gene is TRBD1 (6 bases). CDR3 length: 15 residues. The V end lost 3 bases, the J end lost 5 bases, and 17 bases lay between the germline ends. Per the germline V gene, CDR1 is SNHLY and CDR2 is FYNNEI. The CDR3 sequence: CASSDGRQGFDEQYF. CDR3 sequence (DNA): TGTGCCAGCAGTGATGGTAGGCAGGGGTTCGACGAGCAGTACTTC.